This TCR beta chain emerged from a study of T-cell memory formation after mild COVID-19. Overall study: Most TCR clusters belonged to a single donor.

Trimming removed 3 bases from V and 6 bases from J; junction bases left unmatched: 10. CDR1 SGHTA and CDR2 FQGNSA come from the germline V gene. This CDR3 is 15 amino acids long. TCRdb processed the 5' RACE reads anew with MiXCR; each CDR3 protein has one entry. The repertoire holds 300,000 to 400,000 distinct CDR3 sequences, with 28% as singletons. The sequence was collected from an adult woman who had mild COVID-19 (a few samples of this study predate the infection). Cell type and time point are not known. The sequenced sample consisted of PBMCs or a T cell subset sorted from them (not recorded which). The chain joins TRBV7-2 to TRBJ2-7; TRBD2 agrees at 8 bases. In DNA form, the CDR3 reads TGTGCCAGCAGCTTTGCGGGAGGCGGGACTGTCGAGCAGTACTTC. Amino acid sequence: CASSFAGGGTVEQYF.